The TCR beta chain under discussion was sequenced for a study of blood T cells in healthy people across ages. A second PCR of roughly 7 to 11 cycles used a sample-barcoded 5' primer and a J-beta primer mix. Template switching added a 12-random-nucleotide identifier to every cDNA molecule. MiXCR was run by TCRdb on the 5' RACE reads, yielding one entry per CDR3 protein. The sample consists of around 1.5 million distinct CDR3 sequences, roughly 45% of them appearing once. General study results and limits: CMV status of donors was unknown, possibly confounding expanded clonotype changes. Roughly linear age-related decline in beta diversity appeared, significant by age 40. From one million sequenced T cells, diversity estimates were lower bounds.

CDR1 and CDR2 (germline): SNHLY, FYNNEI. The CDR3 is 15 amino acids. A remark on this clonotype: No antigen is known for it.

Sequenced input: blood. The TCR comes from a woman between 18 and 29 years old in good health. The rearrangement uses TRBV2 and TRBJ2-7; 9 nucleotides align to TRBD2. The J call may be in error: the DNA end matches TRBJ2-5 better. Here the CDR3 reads CASSDGLAMGETQYF. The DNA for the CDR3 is TGTGCCAGCAGTGATGGACTAGCGATGGGGGAGACCCAGTACTTC.